Listed below are T cell receptor beta chains from one sample, sequenced in a study of PD-1 blockade in classical Hodgkin lymphoma. Assay: immunoSEQ multiplex PCR; the TCRdb copy retains only in-frame clones and omits some. This sample has about 2,800 clones, with approximately 73% found just once. The sequenced sample was CD8+ T cells from blood, obtained at baseline. The receptors originated from a human donor with classical Hodgkin lymphoma. CDR3s include the opening cysteine and the closing phenylalanine or tryptophan. The order of the fields is J gene, V gene, D gene, clone size, CDR3 DNA, CDR3 protein. D genes are given only for firm matches. Expanded clones are given a class, and other clones once, few, many or no size at all.

j_gene: TRBJ1-5; v_gene: TRBV9; d_gene: .; abundance: .; CDR3nt: TGTGCCAGCAGCGTAGCTATAGGGCAGCCCCAGCATTTT; CDR3aa: CASSVAIGQPQHF
j_gene: TRBJ1-5; v_gene: TRBV7-9; d_gene: .; abundance: .; CDR3nt: TGTGCCAGCAGCTTAGGAAATCAGCCCCAGCATTTT; CDR3aa: CASSLGNQPQHF
j_gene: TRBJ2-5; v_gene: TRBV7-7; d_gene: TRBD2; abundance: .; CDR3nt: TGTGCTAGCAGCTTATCTAGCGGGTCTTCTGGGGGGACCCAGTACTTC; CDR3aa: CASSLSSGSSGGTQYF
j_gene: TRBJ2-7; v_gene: TRBV11-3; d_gene: .; abundance: few; CDR3nt: TGTGCCAGCAGCTTAGGGCCGGAGCAGTACTTC; CDR3aa: CASSLGPEQYF
j_gene: TRBJ2-1; v_gene: TRBV6-5; d_gene: .; abundance: .; CDR3nt: TGTGCCAGCAGCCGCCCCCGCAATGAGCAGTTCTTC; CDR3aa: CASSRPRNEQFF
j_gene: TRBJ2-7; v_gene: TRBV27; d_gene: .; abundance: .; CDR3nt: TGTGCCAGCAGTTTGGGCTCCGGCGACGAGCAGTACTTC; CDR3aa: CASSLGSGDEQYF
j_gene: TRBJ2-1; v_gene: TRBV4-3; d_gene: TRBD2; abundance: .; CDR3nt: TGCGCCAGCAGCCACAGGACTAGCGGGGGGTATGATGAGCAGTTCTTC; CDR3aa: CASSHRTSGGYDEQFF
j_gene: TRBJ2-7; v_gene: TRBV4-3; d_gene: .; abundance: once; CDR3nt: TGCGCCAGCAGCCAAGTTACAGGAGGAGCCTACGAGCAGTACTTC; CDR3aa: CASSQVTGGAYEQYF
j_gene: TRBJ1-1; v_gene: TRBV28; d_gene: .; abundance: .; CDR3nt: TGTGCCAGCAGCAAAACGTCTGAAACTGAAGCTTTCTTT; CDR3aa: CASSKTSETEAFF
j_gene: TRBJ2-7; v_gene: TRBV5-6; d_gene: .; abundance: .; CDR3nt: TGTGCCAGCAGCCCAAGAGGGGGGCGCGGAGCCTACGAGCAGTACTTC; CDR3aa: CASSPRGGRGAYEQYF